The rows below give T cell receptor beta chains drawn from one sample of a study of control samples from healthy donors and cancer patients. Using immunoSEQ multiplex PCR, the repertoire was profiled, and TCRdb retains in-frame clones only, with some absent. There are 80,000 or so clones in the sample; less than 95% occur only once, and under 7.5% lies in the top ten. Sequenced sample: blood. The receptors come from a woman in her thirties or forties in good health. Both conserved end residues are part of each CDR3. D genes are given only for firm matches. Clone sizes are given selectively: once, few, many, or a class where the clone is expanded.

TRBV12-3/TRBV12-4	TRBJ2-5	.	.	CASSLGGEETQYF	TGTGCCAGCAGTTTAGGGGGGGAAGAGACCCAGTACTTC
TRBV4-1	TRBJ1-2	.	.	CASSGRRAAPNYGYTF	TGCGCCAGCAGCGGGAGGAGGGCAGCACCTAACTATGGCTACACCTTC
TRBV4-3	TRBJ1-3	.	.	CASSQVAGGNTIYF	TGCGCCAGCAGCCAAGTTGCAGGTGGAAACACCATATATTTT
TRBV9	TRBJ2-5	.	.	CASSVAWGQETQYF	TGTGCCAGCAGCGTAGCGTGGGGCCAAGAGACCCAGTACTTC
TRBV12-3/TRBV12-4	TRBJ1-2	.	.	CASSKRVGDGYTF	TGTGCCAGCAGCAAAAGGGTTGGGGATGGCTACACCTTC
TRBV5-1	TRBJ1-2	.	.	CASSLEPAGTDHGYTF	TGCGCCAGCAGCTTGGAGCCCGCCGGAACAGATCATGGCTACACCTTC
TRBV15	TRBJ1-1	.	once	CATSWMENTEAFF	TGTGCCACCAGCTGGATGGAGAACACTGAAGCTTTCTTT
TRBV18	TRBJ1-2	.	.	CASSRRTDGYTF	TGTGCCAGCTCACGAAGGACAGATGGCTACACCTTC
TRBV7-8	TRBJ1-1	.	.	CASSLDGQRYTEAFF	TGTGCCAGCAGCCTAGATGGACAGCGATACACTGAAGCTTTCTTT
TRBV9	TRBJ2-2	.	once	CASSVGGTGELFF	TGTGCCAGCAGCGTAGGCGGGACCGGGGAGCTGTTTTTT
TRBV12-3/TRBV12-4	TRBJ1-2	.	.	CASSLTGRNGYTF	TGTGCCAGCAGTCTAACCGGACGAAATGGCTACACCTTC
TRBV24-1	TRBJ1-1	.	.	CATSDGREAFF	TGTGCCACCAGTGACGGACGGGAAGCTTTCTTT
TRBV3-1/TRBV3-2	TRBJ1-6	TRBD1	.	CASSQVDRDNSPLHF	TGTGCCAGCAGCCAAGTTGACAGGGATAATTCACCCCTCCACTTT
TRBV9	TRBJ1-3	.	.	CASSAGHTSGNTIYF	TGTGCCAGCAGCGCGGGACATACTTCTGGAAACACCATATATTTT
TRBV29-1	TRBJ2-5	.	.	CSVPDGGTVETQYF	TGCAGCGTCCCCGACGGGGGTACGGTAGAGACCCAGTACTTC
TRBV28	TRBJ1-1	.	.	CASSFVLGTAEAFF	TGTGCCAGCAGTTTCGTGTTAGGGACCGCTGAAGCTTTCTTT
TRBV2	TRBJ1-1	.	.	CASKRLRGMNTEAFF	TGTGCCAGCAAGAGGTTGAGGGGGATGAACACTGAAGCTTTCTTT
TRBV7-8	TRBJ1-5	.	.	CASSLAYGKPQHF	TGTGCCAGCAGCTTAGCGTACGGGAAACCCCAGCATTTT